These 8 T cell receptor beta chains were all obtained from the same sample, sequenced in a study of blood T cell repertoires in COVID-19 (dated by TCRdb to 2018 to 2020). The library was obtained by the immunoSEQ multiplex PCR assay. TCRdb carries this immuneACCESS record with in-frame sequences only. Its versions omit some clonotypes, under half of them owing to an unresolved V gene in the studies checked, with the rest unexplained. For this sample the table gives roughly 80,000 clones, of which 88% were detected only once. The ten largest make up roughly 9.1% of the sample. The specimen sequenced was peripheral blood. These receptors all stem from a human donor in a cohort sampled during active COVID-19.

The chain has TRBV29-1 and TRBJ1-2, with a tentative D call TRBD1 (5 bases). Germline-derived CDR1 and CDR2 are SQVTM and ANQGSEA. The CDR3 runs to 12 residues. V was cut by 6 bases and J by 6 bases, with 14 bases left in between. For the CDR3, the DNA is TGCAGCGTATACGGGACTCAGGATGGCTACACCTTC. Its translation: CSVYGTQDGYTF.

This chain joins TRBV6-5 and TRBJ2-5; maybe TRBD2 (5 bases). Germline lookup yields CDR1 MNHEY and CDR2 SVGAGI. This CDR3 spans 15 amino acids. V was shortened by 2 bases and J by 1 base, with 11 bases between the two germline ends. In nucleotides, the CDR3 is TGTGCCAGCAGTTACCTCCGAGGGATCCAAGAGACCCAGTACTTC. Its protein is CASSYLRGIQETQYF.

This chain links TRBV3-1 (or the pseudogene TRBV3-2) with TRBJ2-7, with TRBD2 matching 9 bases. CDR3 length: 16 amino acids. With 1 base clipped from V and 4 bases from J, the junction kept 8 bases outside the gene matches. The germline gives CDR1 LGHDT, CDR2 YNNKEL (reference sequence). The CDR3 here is CASSQGPAGGIYEQYF. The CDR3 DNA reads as TGTGCCAGCAGCCAAGGCCCAGCGGGGGGAATATACGAGCAGTACTTC.

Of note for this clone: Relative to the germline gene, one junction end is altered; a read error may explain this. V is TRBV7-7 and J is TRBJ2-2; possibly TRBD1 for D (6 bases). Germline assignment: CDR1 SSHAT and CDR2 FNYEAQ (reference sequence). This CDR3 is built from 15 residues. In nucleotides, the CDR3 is TGTGCTAGCAGCACCGGGACAACGAACACCGGGGAGCTGTTTTTT. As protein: CASSTGTTNTGELFF.

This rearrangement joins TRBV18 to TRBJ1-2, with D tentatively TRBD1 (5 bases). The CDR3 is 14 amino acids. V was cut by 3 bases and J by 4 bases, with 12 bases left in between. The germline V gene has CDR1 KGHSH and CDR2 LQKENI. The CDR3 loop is CASSPKEQGYGYTF. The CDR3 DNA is TGTGCCAGCTCACCCAAGGAGCAGGGCTATGGCTACACCTTC.

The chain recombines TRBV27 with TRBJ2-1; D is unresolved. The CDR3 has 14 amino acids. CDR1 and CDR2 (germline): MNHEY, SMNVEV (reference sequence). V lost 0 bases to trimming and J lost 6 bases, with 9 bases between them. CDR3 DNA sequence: TGTGCCAGCAGTTTATCTAGTAGCTCCAATGAGCAGTTCTTC. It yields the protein CASSLSSSSNEQFF.

The CDR3 is CASSLGWGGLGDTQYF. CDR3 DNA: TGTGCCAGCAGCTTAGGATGGGGGGGACTCGGGGATACGCAGTATTTT. The chain carries TRBV11-2 and TRBJ2-3, with 7 bases aligning to TRBD2. The CDR3 spans 16 residues. Trimming removed 1 base from V and 6 bases from J; junction bases left unmatched: 10. Germline CDR1 is SGHAT and CDR2 is FQNNGV.

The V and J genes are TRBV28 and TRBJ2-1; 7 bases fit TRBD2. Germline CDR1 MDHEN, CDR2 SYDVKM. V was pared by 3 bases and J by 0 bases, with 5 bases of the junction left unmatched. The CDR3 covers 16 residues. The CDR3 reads CASSFGGSSSYNEQFF. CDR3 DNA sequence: TGTGCCAGCAGTTTTGGCGGGAGCAGCTCCTACAATGAGCAGTTCTTC.